The clone carrying this TCR beta chain was counted ten times or more. Its specificity is not known. This beta chain was picked up by a library intended for alpha chains and is off target, so its count carries little meaning. The sample comes from a study of spatial heterogeneity in lung cancer. Overall study: In the raw reads, each unique TCR and UMI combination was present more than ten times on average. General observations from the study: Expanded alpha and beta TCR counts within tumors tracked tumor mutation counts. Ubiquitous expanded TCR counts tracked ubiquitous nonsynonymous mutations, and regional counts tracked regional ones.

Using its own MiXCR run on the 5' RACE reads, TCRdb lists one record per CDR3 protein. This sample has some 9,800 distinct CDR3 sequences, with about 6% found just once. Looked up from germline, CDR1 is MDHEN and CDR2 is SYDVKM. The CDR3 runs to 12 residues. V dropped 7 bases and J dropped 4 bases, with 10 bases sitting between them. Time point: sample taken at primary tumor resection. The material sequenced was lung tumor tissue, taken at surgery. This chain uses TRBV28 with TRBJ1-1, with D maybe TRBD1 (6 bases). This TCR came from a male donor with early-stage non-small cell lung cancer. For the CDR3, the DNA is TGTGCCAGCATTCTACAGGGCACTGAAGCTTTCTTT. This translates into CASILQGTEAFF. Full variable domain (missing parts from reference TRBV28 and TRBJ1-1): DVKVTQSSRYLVKRTGEKVFLECVQDMDHENMFWYRQDPGLGLRLIYFSYDVKMKEKGDIPEGYSVSREKKERFSLILESASTNQTSMYLCASILQGTEAFFGQGTRLTVV.